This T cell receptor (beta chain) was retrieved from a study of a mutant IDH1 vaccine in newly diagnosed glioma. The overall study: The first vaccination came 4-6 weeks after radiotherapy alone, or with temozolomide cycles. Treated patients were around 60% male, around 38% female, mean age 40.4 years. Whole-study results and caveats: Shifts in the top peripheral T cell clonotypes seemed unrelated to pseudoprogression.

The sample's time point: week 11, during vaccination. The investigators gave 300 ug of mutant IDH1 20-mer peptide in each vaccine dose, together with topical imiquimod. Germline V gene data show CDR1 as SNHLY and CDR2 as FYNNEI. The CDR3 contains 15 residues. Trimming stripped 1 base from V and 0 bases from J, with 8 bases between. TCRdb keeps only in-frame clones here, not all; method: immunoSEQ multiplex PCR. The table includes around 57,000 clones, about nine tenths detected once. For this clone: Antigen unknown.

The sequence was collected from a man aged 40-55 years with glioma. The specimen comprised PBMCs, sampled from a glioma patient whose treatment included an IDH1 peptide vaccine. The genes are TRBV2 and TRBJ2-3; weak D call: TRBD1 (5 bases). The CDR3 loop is CASSEGKGSTDTQYF. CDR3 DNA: TGTGCCAGCAGTGAAGGAAAGGGGAGCACAGATACGCAGTATTTT.